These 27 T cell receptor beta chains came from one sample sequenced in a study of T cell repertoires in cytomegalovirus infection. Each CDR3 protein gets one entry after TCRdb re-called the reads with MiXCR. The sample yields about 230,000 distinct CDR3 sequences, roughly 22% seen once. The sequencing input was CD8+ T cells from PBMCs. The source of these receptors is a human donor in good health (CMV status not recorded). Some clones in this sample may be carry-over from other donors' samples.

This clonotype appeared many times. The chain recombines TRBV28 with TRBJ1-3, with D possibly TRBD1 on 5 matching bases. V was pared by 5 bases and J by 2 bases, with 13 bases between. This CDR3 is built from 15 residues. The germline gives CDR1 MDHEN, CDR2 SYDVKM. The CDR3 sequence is CASSPDRGAGNTIYF. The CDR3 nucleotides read TGTGCCAGCAGTCCTGACAGAGGAGCTGGAAACACCATATATTTT.

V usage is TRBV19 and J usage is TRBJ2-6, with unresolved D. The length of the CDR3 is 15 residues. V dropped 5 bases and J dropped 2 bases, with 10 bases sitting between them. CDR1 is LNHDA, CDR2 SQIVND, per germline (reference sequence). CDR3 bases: TGTGCCAGTAGTGGGCAACCTCCTGGGGCCAACGTCCTGACTTTC. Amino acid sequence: CASSGQPPGANVLTF.

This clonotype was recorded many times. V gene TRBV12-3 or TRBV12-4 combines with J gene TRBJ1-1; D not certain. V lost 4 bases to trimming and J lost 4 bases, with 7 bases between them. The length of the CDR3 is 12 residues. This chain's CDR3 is CASSSLGTEAFF. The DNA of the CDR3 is TGTGCCAGCAGTTCGCTGGGCACTGAAGCTTTCTTT.

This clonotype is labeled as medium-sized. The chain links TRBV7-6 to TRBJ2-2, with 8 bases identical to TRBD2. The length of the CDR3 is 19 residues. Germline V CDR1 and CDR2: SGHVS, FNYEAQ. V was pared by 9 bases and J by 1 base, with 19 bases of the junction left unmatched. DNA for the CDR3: TGTGCCAGTGGCCATCCCGGGACTAGAGTAGACGTGAACACCGGGGAGCTGTTTTTT. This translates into CASGHPGTRVDVNTGELFF.

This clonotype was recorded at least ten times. CDR3 DNA sequence: TGTGCCAGCAGCTTAGGGTCCTTCGGGGAAGATACGCAGTATTTT. Translating it yields CASSLGSFGEDTQYF. The rearrangement links TRBV7-2 to TRBJ2-3, with D maybe TRBD2 (5 bases). V lost 1 base and J lost 5, with 13 bases in between. CDR1 and CDR2 (germline): SGHTA, FQGNSA. The CDR3 is made up of 15 amino acids.

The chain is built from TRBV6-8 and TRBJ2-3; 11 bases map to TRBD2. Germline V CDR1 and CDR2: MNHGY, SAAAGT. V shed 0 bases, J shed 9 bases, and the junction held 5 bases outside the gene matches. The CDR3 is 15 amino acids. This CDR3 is CASSYSMASGGTQYF. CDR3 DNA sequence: TGTGCCAGCAGTTACTCGATGGCTAGCGGGGGGACGCAGTATTTT.

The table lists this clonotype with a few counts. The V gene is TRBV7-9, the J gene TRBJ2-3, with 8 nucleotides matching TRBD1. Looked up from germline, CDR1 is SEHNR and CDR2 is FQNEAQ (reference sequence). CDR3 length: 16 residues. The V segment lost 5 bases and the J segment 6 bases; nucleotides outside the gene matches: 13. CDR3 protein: CASSPRQGRMGDTQYF. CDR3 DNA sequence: TGTGCCAGCAGCCCCCGACAGGGGAGGATGGGGGATACGCAGTATTTT.

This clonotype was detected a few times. The chain's CDR3 is CASSREMNTEAFF. The DNA for the CDR3 is TGCGCCAGCAGCCGGGAGATGAACACTGAAGCTTTCTTT. V usage is TRBV4-1 and J usage is TRBJ1-1, with D unresolved. Germline V gives CDR1 MGHRA, CDR2 YSYEKL. The V end lost 4 bases, the J end lost 0 bases, and 6 bases lay between the germline ends. This CDR3 contains 13 residues.

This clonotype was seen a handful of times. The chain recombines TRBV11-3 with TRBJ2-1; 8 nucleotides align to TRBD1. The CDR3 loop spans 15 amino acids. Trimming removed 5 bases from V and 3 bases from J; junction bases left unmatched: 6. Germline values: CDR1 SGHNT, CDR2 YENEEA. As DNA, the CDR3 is TGTGCCAGCAGCAAGAACAGGGGGGACTACAATGAGCAGTTCTTC. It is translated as CASSKNRGDYNEQFF.

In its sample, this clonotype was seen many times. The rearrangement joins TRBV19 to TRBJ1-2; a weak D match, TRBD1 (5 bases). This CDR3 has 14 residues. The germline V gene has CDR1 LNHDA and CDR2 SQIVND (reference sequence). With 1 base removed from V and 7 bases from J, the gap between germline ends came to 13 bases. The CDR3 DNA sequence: TGTGCCAGTAGTATAGTCCCAGGGCTGGCTGGCTACACCTTC. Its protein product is CASSIVPGLAGYTF.

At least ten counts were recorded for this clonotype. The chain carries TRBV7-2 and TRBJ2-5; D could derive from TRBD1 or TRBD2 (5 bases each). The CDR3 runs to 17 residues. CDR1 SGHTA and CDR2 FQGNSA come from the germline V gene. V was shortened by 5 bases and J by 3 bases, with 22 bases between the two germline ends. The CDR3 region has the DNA TGTGCCAGCAGCCCCCACCAGAGGGCAGGGAAGGAAGAGACCCAGTACTTC. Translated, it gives CASSPHQRAGKEETQYF.

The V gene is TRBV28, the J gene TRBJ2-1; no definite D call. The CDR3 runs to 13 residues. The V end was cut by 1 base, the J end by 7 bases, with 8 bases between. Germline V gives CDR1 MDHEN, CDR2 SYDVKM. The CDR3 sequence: CASSLYRKNEQFF. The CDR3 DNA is TGTGCCAGCAGTTTATATAGGAAGAATGAGCAGTTCTTC.

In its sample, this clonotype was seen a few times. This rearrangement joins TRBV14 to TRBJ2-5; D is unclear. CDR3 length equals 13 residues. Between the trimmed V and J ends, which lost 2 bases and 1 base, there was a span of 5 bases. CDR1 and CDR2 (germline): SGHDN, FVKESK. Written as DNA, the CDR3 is TGTGCCAGCAGCCAAATCCTCCAAGAGACCCAGTACTTC. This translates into CASSQILQETQYF.

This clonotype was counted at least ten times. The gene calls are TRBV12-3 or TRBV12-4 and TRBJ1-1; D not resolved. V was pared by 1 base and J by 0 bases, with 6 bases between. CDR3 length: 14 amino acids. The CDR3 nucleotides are TGTGCCAGCAGTTTAGGAGCGCTGAACACTGAAGCTTTCTTT. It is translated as CASSLGALNTEAFF.

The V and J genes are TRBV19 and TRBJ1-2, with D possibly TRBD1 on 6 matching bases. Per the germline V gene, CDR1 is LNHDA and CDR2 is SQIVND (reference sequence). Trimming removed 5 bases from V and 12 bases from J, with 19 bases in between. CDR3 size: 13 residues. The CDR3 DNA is TGTGCCAGTAGTCCAGGGGAATTACTCCTAAACACCTTC. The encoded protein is CASSPGELLLNTF.

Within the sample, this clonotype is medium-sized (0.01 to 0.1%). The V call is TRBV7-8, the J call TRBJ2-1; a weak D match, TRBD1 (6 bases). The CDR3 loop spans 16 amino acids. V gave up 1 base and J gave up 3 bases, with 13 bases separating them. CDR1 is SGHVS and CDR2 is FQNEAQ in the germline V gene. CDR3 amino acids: CASSLEDSSYYNEQFF. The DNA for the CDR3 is TGTGCCAGCAGCTTAGAGGACAGTTCTTACTACAATGAGCAGTTCTTC.

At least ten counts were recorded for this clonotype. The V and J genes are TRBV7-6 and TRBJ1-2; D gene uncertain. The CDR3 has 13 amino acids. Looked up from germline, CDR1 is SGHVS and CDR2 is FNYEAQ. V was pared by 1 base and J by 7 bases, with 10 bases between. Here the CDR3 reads CASSLGEGAGYTF. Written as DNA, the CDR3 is TGTGCCAGCAGCTTAGGCGAGGGAGCTGGCTACACCTTC.

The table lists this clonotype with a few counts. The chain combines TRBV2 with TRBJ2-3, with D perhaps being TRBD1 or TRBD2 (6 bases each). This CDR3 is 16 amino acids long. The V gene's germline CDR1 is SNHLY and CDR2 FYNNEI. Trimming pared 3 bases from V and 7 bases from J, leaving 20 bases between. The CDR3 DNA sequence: TGTGCCAGCAGTGAGGAAGGCAGGGGACTCTGGCATACGCAGTATTTT. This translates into CASSEEGRGLWHTQYF.

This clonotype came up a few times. In DNA form, the CDR3 reads TGTGCCAGCAGTCGCCCCGGGACCTTAAATGAGCAGTTCTTC. Protein product: CASSRPGTLNEQFF. This chain links TRBV6-2 or TRBV6-3 with TRBJ2-1; D possibly uses TRBD1 or TRBD2 (5 bases each). CDR3 length: 14 amino acids. Germline V gene data show CDR1 as MNHEY and CDR2 as SVGEGT. Trimming stripped 5 bases from V and 7 bases from J, with 15 bases between.

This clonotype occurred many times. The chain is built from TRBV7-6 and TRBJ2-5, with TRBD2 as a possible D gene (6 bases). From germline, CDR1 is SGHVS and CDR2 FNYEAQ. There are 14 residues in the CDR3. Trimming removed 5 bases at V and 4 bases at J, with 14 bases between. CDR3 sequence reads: CASSPPGVGETQYF. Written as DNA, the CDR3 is TGTGCCAGCAGCCCCCCGGGGGTTGGAGAGACCCAGTACTTC.

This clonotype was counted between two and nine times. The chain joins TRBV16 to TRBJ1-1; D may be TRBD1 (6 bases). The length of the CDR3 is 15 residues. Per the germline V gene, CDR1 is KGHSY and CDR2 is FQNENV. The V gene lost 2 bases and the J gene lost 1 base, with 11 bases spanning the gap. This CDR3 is CASSQTTGENTEAFF. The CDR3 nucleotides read TGTGCCAGCAGCCAAACGACAGGTGAGAACACTGAAGCTTTCTTT.

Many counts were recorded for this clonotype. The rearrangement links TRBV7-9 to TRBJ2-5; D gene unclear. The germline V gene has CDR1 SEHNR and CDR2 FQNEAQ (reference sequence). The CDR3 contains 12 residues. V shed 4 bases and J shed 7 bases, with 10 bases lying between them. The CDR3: CASSSPHGTQYF. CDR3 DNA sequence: TGTGCCAGCAGCTCGCCACACGGGACCCAGTACTTC.

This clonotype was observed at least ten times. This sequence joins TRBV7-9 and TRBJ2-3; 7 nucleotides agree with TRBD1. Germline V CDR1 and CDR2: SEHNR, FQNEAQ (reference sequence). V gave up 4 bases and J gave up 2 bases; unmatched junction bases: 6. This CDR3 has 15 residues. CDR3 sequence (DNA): TGTGCCAGCAGCTACCGGGACAGAACCACAGATACGCAGTATTTT. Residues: CASSYRDRTTDTQYF.

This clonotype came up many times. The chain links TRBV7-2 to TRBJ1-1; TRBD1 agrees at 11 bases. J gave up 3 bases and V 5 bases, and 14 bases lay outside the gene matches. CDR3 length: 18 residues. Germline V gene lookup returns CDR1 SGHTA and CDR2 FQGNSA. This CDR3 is CASSPGTGGRAEHTEAFF. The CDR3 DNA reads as TGTGCCAGCAGCCCCGGGACAGGGGGGAGAGCCGAACACACTGAAGCTTTCTTT.

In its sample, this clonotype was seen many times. The CDR3: CASTPPGAEDTQYF. The CDR3 coding sequence is TGTGCCAGCACTCCCCCGGGGGCGGAAGATACGCAGTATTTT. This chain joins TRBV28 and TRBJ2-3; D may correspond to TRBD1 or TRBD2 (6 bases each). CDR1 is MDHEN and CDR2 is SYDVKM in the germline V gene. Trimming left V 7 bases short and J 5 bases short, with 16 bases between. The CDR3 runs 14 residues. Using reference TRBV28 and TRBJ2-3 for the parts outside the CDR3, the full variable domain is DVKVTQSSRYLVKRTGEKVFLECVQDMDHENMFWYRQDPGLGLRLIYFSYDVKMKEKGDIPEGYSVSREKKERFSLILESASTNQTSMYLCASTPPGAEDTQYFGPGTRLTVL.

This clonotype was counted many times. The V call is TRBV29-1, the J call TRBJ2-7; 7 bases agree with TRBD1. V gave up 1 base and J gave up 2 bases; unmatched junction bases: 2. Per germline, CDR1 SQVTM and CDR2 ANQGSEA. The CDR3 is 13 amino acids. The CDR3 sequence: CSVEGDRTYEQYF. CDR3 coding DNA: TGCAGCGTTGAAGGGGACAGAACCTACGAGCAGTACTTC.

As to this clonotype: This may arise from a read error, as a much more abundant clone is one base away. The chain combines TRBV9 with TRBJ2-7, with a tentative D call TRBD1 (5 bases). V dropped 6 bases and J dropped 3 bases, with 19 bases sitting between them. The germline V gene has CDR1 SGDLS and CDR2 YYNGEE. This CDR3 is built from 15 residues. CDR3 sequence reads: CASNQGTGFIYEQYF. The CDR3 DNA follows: TGTGCCAGCAACCAGGGAACTGGTTTCATCTACGAGCAGTACTTC.